This record covers a single T cell receptor (beta chain). Its target antigen remains unknown. These data belong to a study of T cells expressing NK-cell markers (dated by TCRdb to about 2020). Concerning the study at large: TCR beta-chain repertoires were profiled in sorted CD3+CD56+NKG2C+, CD3+CD56+NKG2C- and CD3+CD56-NKG2C+ T-cell subsets from seven or eight donors. Of the eight sequenced donors, seven were found to be HCMV-seropositive and one was found to be HCMV-seronegative. The study sequenced eight donors, all healthy volunteers chosen at random: three men and five women. Illumina HiSeq 2000/2500, MiSeq or NextSeq was used to sequence libraries as 2 x 150 bp reads.

On the study overall, not on this receptor specifically: Those dominant clonotypes were again the most abundant among CD3+CD56-NKG2C+ cells in a handful of donors, at roughly 25-60.1%. In a handful of donors, the dominant CD3+CD56+NKG2C+ clonotypes were among the top 10 CD8+ clonotypes and accounted for about 1.0-7.5% of CD8+ T cells. Whether the expanded NKG2C-expressing T cell clones were specific for HCMV antigens was left unclear.

TCRdb shows the sequencer as Illumina HiSeq 2000. TCR beta cDNA libraries were made by 5'RACE template switching that added a universal primer site and unique molecular identifiers. Synthesis of cDNA was primed from the TCR beta constant segment and was followed by two consecutive PCR amplification steps. Under the source paper's analysis protocol: Reads were demultiplexed and grouped by UMI with MIGEC, and clonotypes were assembled and quantified with MiTCR. To exclude erroneous sequences, only TCR cDNA sequences supported by at least two reads were retained. The tcR package was used for downstream repertoire analysis, and clonotypes were matched across fractions by CDR3 nucleotide sequence plus V segment. VDJmatch was used to annotate antigen specificity against VDJdb, with one amino acid substitution in CDR3 allowed. TCRdb reprocessed the reads into one record per CDR3 protein sequence, lacking DNA. TCRdb's processing, not the authors' own work, is the source of the V and J calls. The table for this sample records a few hundred thousand distinct CDR3 sequences. Roughly 5.2% of the sample is taken by the ten largest.

HCMV-specific IgG was detected in serum with a commercial ELISA kit to determine HCMV serostatus. Ficoll density gradient centrifugation was used to isolate peripheral blood mononuclear cells from blood. The CDR3 has 14 amino acids, counting the end cysteine and phenylalanine. The record lacks a DNA sequence. CDR1 and CDR2, per the germline V gene (reference sequence), are DFQATT and SNEGSKA. The rearranged chain carries TRBV20-1 and TRBJ1-2. This sequence originates from a man aged 18-75 years in good health. Sequences were obtained from blood T cells: a sorted CD56 or NKG2C T cell subset, CD4+ or CD8+ T cells, or bulk PBMC T cells (not recorded which). The CDR3 in this case is CSARRRAFNYGYTF.